The 9 T cell receptor beta chains listed next were all sequenced from one sample in a study of blood T cell repertoires in COVID-19. TCRdb's copy holds only in-frame clones and misses some; the assay was immunoSEQ multiplex PCR. The sample has 250,000 to 350,000 clones, roughly 86% seen once; the top ten hold approximately 8.1%. The sequenced material came from peripheral blood. The receptor source for this set is a woman in her 50s who had recovered from COVID-19.

The V call is TRBV18, the J call TRBJ1-1; D may be TRBD1 (5 bases). CDR1 is KGHSH and CDR2 is LQKENI in the germline V gene. CDR3 length equals 16 residues. V was trimmed by 3 bases and J by 1 base, leaving 15 bases between them. In nucleotides, the CDR3 is TGTGCCAGCTCACCCCACCTGGGACTCTCGAACACTGAAGCTTTCTTT. Residues: CASSPHLGLSNTEAFF. The variable domain in full, with the rest retrieved from reference TRBV18 and TRBJ1-1, is NAGVMQNPRHLVRRRGQEARLRCSPMKGHSHVYWYRQLPEEGLKFMVYLQKENIIDESGMPKERFSAEFPKEGPSILRIQQVVRGDSAAYFCASSPHLGLSNTEAFFGQGTRLTVV.

The count of this clone is one. CDR3 bases: TGTGCCAGCAGTGATAGATACTTAGGTAGCGAAAAACTGTTTTTT. Protein sequence: CASSDRYLGSEKLFF. V gene TRBV5-6 combines with J gene TRBJ1-4, with D unresolved. V was pared by 5 bases and J by 8 bases, with 19 bases between. The CDR3 is 15 residues long. Germline loops: CDR1 SGHDT, CDR2 YYEEEE. Based on the CDR3 plus reference TRBV5-6 and TRBJ1-4, the full variable domain is DAGVTQSPTHLIKTRGQQVTLRCSPKSGHDTVSWYQQALGQGPQFIFQYYEEEERQRGNFPDRFSGHQFPNYSSELNVNALLLGDSALYLCASSDRYLGSEKLFFGSGTQLSVL.

The chain has TRBV6-4 and TRBJ2-2; D is unresolved. V shed 3 bases and J shed 0 bases, with 8 bases lying between them. The CDR3 loop spans 15 amino acids. Germline lookup yields CDR1 MRHNA and CDR2 SNTAGT. The CDR3, as DNA: TGTGCCAGCAGTGAGGAGACGGCGAACACCGGGGAGCTGTTTTTT. It yields the protein CASSEETANTGELFF.

This sequence joins TRBV20-1 and TRBJ2-5; D remains ambiguous. Per germline, CDR1 DFQATT and CDR2 SNEGSKA (reference sequence). This CDR3 spans 11 amino acids. Trimming stripped 4 bases from V and 2 bases from J, with 5 bases between. The CDR3: CSATIQETQYF. The CDR3 DNA reads TGCAGTGCTACAATTCAAGAGACCCAGTACTTC.

This clone was seen only a few times. V usage is TRBV6-4 and J usage is TRBJ1-2; 12 nucleotides match TRBD1. This CDR3 is built from 14 residues. Germline V gene lookup returns CDR1 MRHNA and CDR2 SNTAGT. The V gene end was trimmed by 4 bases and the J gene end by 8 bases; junction bases not matched to a gene: 5. The CDR3, as DNA: TGTGCCAGCAGTGTCGCCGGGACAGGGGGCGGCTACACCTTC. Amino acids: CASSVAGTGGGYTF.

The chain links TRBV5-1 to TRBJ1-4; no reliable D call. This CDR3 is built from 15 residues. Deletions cut 0 bases from V and 2 bases from J, with 8 bases between. Per germline, CDR1 SGHRS and CDR2 YFSETQ. CDR3 amino acids: CASSLAWPTNEKLFF. The CDR3 bases are TGCGCCAGCAGCTTGGCCTGGCCGACTAATGAAAAACTGTTTTTT.

This chain joins TRBV4-3 and TRBJ1-2; D might be TRBD1 (5 bases). V was shortened by 0 bases and J by 5 bases, with 10 bases between the two germline ends. The CDR3 has 14 amino acids. From germline, CDR1 is LGHNA and CDR2 YSLEER. As DNA, the CDR3 is TGCGCCAGCAGCCAAGATCGAGCAGGGTATGGCTACACCTTC. Protein sequence: CASSQDRAGYGYTF.

This chain joins TRBV7-9 and TRBJ2-3; D possibly corresponds to TRBD2 (6 bases). The V end lost 6 bases, the J end lost 4 bases, and 14 bases lay between the germline ends. The CDR3 spans 14 residues. Germline V gene sequence: CDR1 SEHNR, CDR2 FQNEAQ (reference sequence). For the CDR3, the DNA is TGTGCCAGCAGAAGGGCGGGAACTTCAGATACGCAGTATTTT. Translation: CASRRAGTSDTQYF.

For the CDR3, the DNA is TGTGCCAGCAGTTACTGGGGACAGGGGCCCTACGAGCAGTACTTC. Its protein is CASSYWGQGPYEQYF. This rearrangement joins TRBV6-5 to TRBJ2-7, with 10 bases matching TRBD1. Unmatched junction bases numbered 2, after V lost 1 base and J lost 2 bases. The CDR3 loop spans 15 amino acids. Per the germline V gene, CDR1 is MNHEY and CDR2 is SVGAGI.